The present T cell receptor beta chain was sequenced within a study of OX40 agonist ivuxolimab in advanced cancers. With respect to the entire study: Ivuxolimab was an agonistic, fully human IgG2 monoclonal antibody directed against OX40 (CD134), a costimulatory receptor. Intravenous ivuxolimab was administered to patients every 2 weeks at six dose levels: 0.01, 0.1, 0.3, 1.5, 3 and 10 mg/kg. Among the roughly 50 dose-escalation patients, some 19 had hepatocellular carcinoma, roughly 15 melanoma, 9 renal cell carcinoma and 9 head and neck cancer. In the dose-escalation cohort, more than 75% of patients were male, and the mean age was approximately 60 years, with a range of about 23 to 80. Patients were allowed to have had prior anti-PD-1, anti-PD-L1 or anti-CTLA-4 therapy, and less than 45% of the dose-escalation patients had previously received checkpoint inhibitors. Partial responses occurred in three dose-escalation patients: two with cutaneous melanoma and one with hepatocellular carcinoma. The point of sequencing TCRbeta in the periphery was to test whether ivuxolimab changed TCR sequence diversity and drove clonal T-cell expansion. The paper reports the monotherapy dose-escalation portion (N of about 50 patients) of the phase I ivuxolimab trial.

A remark on this clone: The target of this receptor is not known. The input lacks base qualities; no much larger clone sits a single base away.

Patients with a history of autoimmune disease or receiving systemic immunosuppression were excluded from the trial. Peripheral blood for TCR sequencing was collected from all dose cohorts at baseline, on cycle 4 day 1, and on cycle 7 day 1. The samples were drawn from a first-in-human, open-label, multicenter phase I dose-escalation trial of ivuxolimab. Adults with locally advanced or metastatic melanoma, renal cell carcinoma, hepatocellular carcinoma or head and neck squamous cell carcinoma were enrolled in the trial. CD4+ and CD8+ T cells were sorted separately from peripheral blood before TCR sequencing. Genomic DNA was extracted from sorted cells for sequencing of the TCRbeta CDR3 region. The immunoSEQ Assay was used for sequencing of TCRbeta CDR3 regions. In its TCRdb copy, this immuneACCESS table keeps in-frame sequences only and misses some clones. Where compared with another copy, unresolved V genes explain less than half of these, and the others have no known cause. This sample holds 55,000 to 70,000 clones; over 65% were observed only once. The ten largest clones add up to under 6.5% of the sample.

The study at large found these results: At doses of 0.1 to 3.0 mg/kg, clonal expansion of both CD4+ and CD8+ blood T cells was observed from baseline to week 6. On average, CD8+ T cells showed more expanded clones than CD4+ T cells after ivuxolimab. Partial responders in the 0.1-3.0 mg/kg groups had among the lowest normalized peripheral clonal expansion, especially among CD8+ T cells. The antigen specificity of the peripheral T cells that underwent clonal expansion was not determined. Low levels of normalized T-cell clonal expansion were also shown by some nonresponding patients.

Between the V and J ends, shortened by 2 bases and 5 bases respectively, the junction contains 10 bases. The CDR1 and CDR2 encoded by the germline V gene (reference sequence) are SEHNR and FQNEAQ. The CDR3 measures 13 amino acids from cysteine to phenylalanine. Kept here is only the CDR3 DNA, which spans 39 bases and is read in frame from base 1. This TCR was recovered from an adult with an advanced solid tumor such as melanoma, head and neck, liver or kidney cancer. The specimen was CD4+ or CD8+ T cells sorted from blood, collected in a trial of the OX40 agonist ivuxolimab. The chain links TRBV7-9 with TRBJ2-7; the D gene is perhaps TRBD1, on 5 matching bases. The DNA reads TGTGCCAGCAGCTTATTTAGCAGGGACGAGCAGTACTTC. This translates into CASSLFSRDEQYF.